This TCR beta chain was retrieved from a study of T-cell memory formation after mild COVID-19. TCRdb used MiXCR to reprocess the 5' RACE reads, holding one entry per CDR3 protein. The sample carries under 300,000 distinct CDR3 sequences, over 8.5% recorded once. This clonotype was seen more than once but under ten times. V lost 3 bases, J lost 14 bases, and 8 bases stayed unmatched. The V gene's germline CDR1 is MNHEY and CDR2 SMNVEV (reference sequence). CDR3 length: 13 amino acids. The clonotype comes from a man aged 18 to 29 who had mild COVID-19 (a few samples of this study predate the infection). Cell type and time point are not known. The sample consisted of PBMCs or a T cell subset sorted from them (not recorded which). The chain is built from TRBV27 and TRBJ2-1; the match to TRBD2 covers 9 bases. The CDR3 DNA sequence: TGTGCCAGCAGTTTGGGCGCGGGGGGGCGAAAGTTCTTC. It encodes CASSLGAGGRKFF.